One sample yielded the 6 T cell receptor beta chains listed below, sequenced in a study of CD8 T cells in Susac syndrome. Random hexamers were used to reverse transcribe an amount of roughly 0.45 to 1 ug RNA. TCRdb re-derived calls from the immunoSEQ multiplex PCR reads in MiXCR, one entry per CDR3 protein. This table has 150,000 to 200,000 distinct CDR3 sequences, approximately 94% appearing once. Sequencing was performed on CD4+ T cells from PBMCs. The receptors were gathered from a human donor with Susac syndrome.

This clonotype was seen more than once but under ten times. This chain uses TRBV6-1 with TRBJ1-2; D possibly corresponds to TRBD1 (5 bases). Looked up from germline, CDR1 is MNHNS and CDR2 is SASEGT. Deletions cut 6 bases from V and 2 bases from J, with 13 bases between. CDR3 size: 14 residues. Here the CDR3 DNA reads TGTGCCAGCAGGGAGCAGGGTTTCAACTATGGCTACACCTTC. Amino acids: CASREQGFNYGYTF.

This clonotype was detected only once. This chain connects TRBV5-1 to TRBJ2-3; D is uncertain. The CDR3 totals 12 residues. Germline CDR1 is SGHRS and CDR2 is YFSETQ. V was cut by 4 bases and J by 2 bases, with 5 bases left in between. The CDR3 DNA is TGCGCCAGCAGCAGGACCACAGATACGCAGTATTTT. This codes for CASSRTTDTQYF.

The CDR3 spells CASSFDPGVPGTQYF. In nucleotides, the CDR3 is TGTGCCAGCAGCTTCGACCCTGGCGTCCCGGGCACCCAGTACTTC. The chain joins TRBV7-9 to TRBJ2-5; D unresolved. Germline CDR1 reads SEHNR; CDR2 reads FQNEAQ (reference sequence). The V and J ends lost 3 bases and 8 bases respectively, with 19 bases between them. The CDR3 runs 15 residues.

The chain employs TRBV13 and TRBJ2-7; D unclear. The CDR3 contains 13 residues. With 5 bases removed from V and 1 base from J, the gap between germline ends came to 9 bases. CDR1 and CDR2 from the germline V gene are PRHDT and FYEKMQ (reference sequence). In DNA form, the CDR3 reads TGTGCCAGCAGCCTCCGAAAGTCCTACGAGCAGTACTTC. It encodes CASSLRKSYEQYF.

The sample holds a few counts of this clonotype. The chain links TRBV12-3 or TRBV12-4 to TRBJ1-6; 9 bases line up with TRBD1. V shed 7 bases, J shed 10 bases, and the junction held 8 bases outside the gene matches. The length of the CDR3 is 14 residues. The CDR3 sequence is CASNRDRDYSPLHF. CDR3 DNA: TGTGCCAGCAACCGGGACAGGGATTACTCACCCCTCCACTTT.

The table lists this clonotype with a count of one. CDR3 DNA: TGTGCCTGCAAGCGGGGGGGCACCGGGGAGCTGTTTTTT. It specifies CACKRGGTGELFF. This chain links TRBV5-4 with TRBJ2-2, with 10 nucleotides matching TRBD2. Per germline, CDR1 SGHNT and CDR2 YYREEE (reference sequence). J gave up 4 bases and V 10 bases, and 4 bases lay outside the gene matches. The CDR3 is made up of 13 amino acids.